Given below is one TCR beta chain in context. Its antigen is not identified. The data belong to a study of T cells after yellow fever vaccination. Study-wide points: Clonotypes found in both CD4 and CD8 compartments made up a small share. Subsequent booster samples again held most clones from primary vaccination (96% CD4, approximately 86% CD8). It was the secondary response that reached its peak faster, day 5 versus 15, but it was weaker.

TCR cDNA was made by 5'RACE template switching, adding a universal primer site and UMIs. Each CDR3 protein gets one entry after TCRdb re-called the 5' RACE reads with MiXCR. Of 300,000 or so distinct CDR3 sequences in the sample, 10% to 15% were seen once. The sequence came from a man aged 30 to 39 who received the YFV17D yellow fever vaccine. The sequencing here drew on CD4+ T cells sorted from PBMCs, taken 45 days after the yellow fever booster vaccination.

CDR3: CASSFQGGSNEQFF. CDR3 DNA sequence: TGTGCCAGCAGTTTTCAGGGTGGTTCCAATGAGCAGTTCTTC. This chain uses TRBV12-3 or TRBV12-4 with TRBJ2-1; a possible D gene is TRBD1 (5 bases). V lost 3 bases and J 6 bases, leaving 12 bases between the germline ends. CDR3 length: 14 residues.